Below, 6 T cell receptor beta chains from the same sample are listed, as sequenced in a study of control samples from healthy donors and cancer patients. The table came from immunoSEQ multiplex PCR; TCRdb's copy has only in-frame clones and leaves some out. The table has under 450,000 clones, roughly 90% seen once. Material for sequencing was PBMCs. The receptors originated from a man in his forties with head and neck cancer.

In its sample, this clone was seen once. The rearrangement joins TRBV19 to TRBJ1-1; no clear D gene. Trimming pared 3 bases from V and 0 bases from J, leaving 17 bases between. The CDR3 extends over 17 amino acids. CDR1 LNHDA and CDR2 SQIVND come from the germline V gene (reference sequence). The CDR3 coding sequence is TGTGCCAGTAGTATGGCGTTGGGGAGGACCCTGAACACTGAAGCTTTCTTT. Amino acids: CASSMALGRTLNTEAFF.

This sequence joins TRBV7-3 and TRBJ1-2; 10 positions match TRBD1. With V trimmed by 5 bases and J by 7 bases, 4 bases remained unmatched. CDR3 length: 13 amino acids. Per germline, CDR1 SGHTA and CDR2 FQGTGA. In DNA form, the CDR3 reads TGTGCCAGCAGCCTCCGGGACAGGGGTGGCTACACCTTC. Translating gives CASSLRDRGGYTF. The variable domain in full, with the rest retrieved from reference TRBV7-3 and TRBJ1-2, is GAGVSQTPSNKVTEKGKYVELRCDPISGHTALYWYRQSLGQGPEFLIYFQGTGAADDSGLPNDRFFAVRPEGSVSTLKIQRTERGDSAVYLCASSLRDRGGYTFGSGTRLTVV.

The chain couples TRBV5-6 to TRBJ2-3; D is uncertain. The CDR3 runs 16 residues. The germline gives CDR1 SGHDT, CDR2 YYEEEE. V lost 4 bases and J lost 1, with 16 bases in between. The CDR3 DNA sequence: TGTGCCAGCAGCCCCCGGACCGAAACCGGCACAGATACGCAGTATTTT. Amino acid sequence: CASSPRTETGTDTQYF.

This rearrangement joins TRBV5-8 to TRBJ2-1; D remains ambiguous. Germline V gene data show CDR1 as SGHTS and CDR2 as YDEGEE. Trimming cost V 0 bases and J 12 bases, with 4 bases left between them. CDR3 length equals 10 residues. For the CDR3, the DNA is TGTGCCAGCAGCTTGGGGGCGCAGTTCTTC. It yields the protein CASSLGAQFF.

The genes are TRBV25-1 and TRBJ2-5, with D perhaps TRBD1 or TRBD2 (5 bases each). Germline CDR1 is MGHDK and CDR2 is SYGVNS. Trimming stripped 6 bases from V and 5 bases from J, with 16 bases between. The CDR3 has 14 residues. Here the CDR3 DNA reads TGTGCCAGCAGGACCGGGACCCCTCCGGAGACCCAGTACTTC. It specifies CASRTGTPPETQYF.

The V and J genes are TRBV19 and TRBJ1-2, with a weak D call TRBD1 (6 bases). CDR1 LNHDA and CDR2 SQIVND come from the germline V gene (reference sequence). The CDR3 is made up of 14 amino acids. The V gene lost 8 bases and the J gene lost 4 bases, with 17 bases spanning the gap. The CDR3 region is CASARPGVSYGYTF. For the CDR3, the DNA is TGTGCCAGTGCCCGGCCAGGGGTGAGCTATGGCTACACCTTC.